The 30 T cell receptor beta chains below all came from one sample that was sequenced in a study of blood T cell repertoires in COVID-19. Sequencing used immunoSEQ multiplex PCR; TCRdb keeps in-frame clones, though not all of them. The profile shows just over 80,000 clones, roughly 91% of them singletons. The sequencing input was PBMCs or T cells enriched from blood (not recorded which). The origin of the receptors is a woman between 50 and 59 years old with acute COVID-19.

The chain has TRBV30 and TRBJ2-7, with D maybe TRBD1 (6 bases). The CDR3 extends over 13 amino acids. CDR1 and CDR2 (germline): GTSNPN, SVGIG (reference sequence). The V end lost 4 bases, the J end lost 2 bases, and 12 bases lay between the germline ends. The CDR3 reads CAWNRAAPYEQYF. As DNA, the CDR3 is TGTGCCTGGAACAGGGCAGCCCCCTACGAGCAGTACTTC.

The chain is built from TRBV7-2 and TRBJ1-1; TRBD1 might be the D (6 bases). CDR1 SGHTA and CDR2 FQGNSA come from the germline V gene. The CDR3 totals 15 residues. The V end was cut by 5 bases, the J end by 5 bases, with 18 bases between. The CDR3 spells CASSDWGSRGTEAFF. The CDR3 DNA reads as TGTGCCAGCAGCGACTGGGGGAGCAGGGGAACTGAAGCTTTCTTT.

This chain joins TRBV6-5 and TRBJ1-1; D remains unclear. Trimming left V 4 bases short and J 3 bases short, with 6 bases between. Germline lookup yields CDR1 MNHEY and CDR2 SVGAGI. CDR3 size: 12 residues. CDR3 nucleotides: TGTGCCAGCAGTTCGGGTGACACTGAAGCTTTCTTT. Its protein product is CASSSGDTEAFF.

The chain combines TRBV14 with TRBJ2-7, with TRBD2 identical over 7 bases. CDR1 is SGHDN and CDR2 is FVKESK in the germline V gene. The CDR3 has 13 amino acids. J gave up 3 bases and V 4 bases, and 3 bases lay outside the gene matches. CDR3 nucleotides: TGTGCCAGCAGCCTTATAGCGGGCTACGAGCAGTACTTC. This gives the protein CASSLIAGYEQYF.

The chain links TRBV6-5 to TRBJ1-3; possibly TRBD1 for D (6 bases). Trimming took 5 bases from V and 2 from J, leaving 10 bases between them. The V gene's germline CDR1 is MNHEY and CDR2 SVGAGI. The CDR3 length is 14 residues. CDR3 DNA sequence: TGTGCCAGCAGTAAACAGGGAGCTGGAAACACCATATATTTT. Its translation is CASSKQGAGNTIYF.

The CDR3 DNA sequence: TGTGCCAGCAGTTTCACAGGGAACTATGGCTACACCTTC. This gives the protein CASSFTGNYGYTF. V and J are TRBV6-5 and TRBJ1-2; D possibly corresponds to TRBD1 (6 bases). The CDR3 runs to 13 residues. Trimming cost V 4 bases and J 2 bases, with 8 bases left between them. The V gene's germline CDR1 is MNHEY and CDR2 SVGAGI.

V gene TRBV27 combines with J gene TRBJ1-5; D gene uncertain. This CDR3 comprises 13 residues. Trimming stripped 2 bases from V and 7 bases from J, with 9 bases between. The germline CDR1 and CDR2 sequences are MNHEY and SMNVEV (reference sequence). CDR3 nucleotides: TGTGCCAGCAGTTTAACGGGATCCCAGCCCCAGCATTTT. Translating gives CASSLTGSQPQHF.

The V and J genes are TRBV4-1 and TRBJ1-1, with TRBD1 matching 7 bases. CDR1 is MGHRA and CDR2 is YSYEKL in the germline V gene. The CDR3 covers 15 residues. J gave up 4 bases and V 3 bases, and 8 bases lay outside the gene matches. The CDR3 here is CASSHPDRISTEAFF. The CDR3 coding sequence is TGCGCCAGCAGCCACCCGGACAGGATCTCCACTGAAGCTTTCTTT.

This sequence joins TRBV27 and TRBJ1-1; D uncertain. V was trimmed by 3 bases and J by 2 bases, leaving 7 bases between them. This CDR3 has 13 amino acids. Germline CDR1 is MNHEY and CDR2 is SMNVEV (reference sequence). The CDR3 DNA reads as TGTGCCAGCAGTTTGAGGCTAAACACTGAAGCTTTCTTT. Its protein product is CASSLRLNTEAFF.

The chain employs TRBV24-1 and TRBJ1-1; perhaps TRBD1 as D (5 bases). The V gene lost 3 bases and the J gene lost 7 bases, with 17 bases spanning the gap. In germline, CDR1 is KGHDR, CDR2 SFDVKD. CDR3 length: 15 amino acids. CDR3 in DNA: TGTGCCACCAGTGATAAGAAACAGGCAGACAGTGAAGCTTTCTTT. Translated, it gives CATSDKKQADSEAFF.

The chain combines TRBV2 with TRBJ1-5; possibly TRBD1 for D (5 bases). V was trimmed by 4 bases and J by 7 bases, leaving 20 bases between them. Germline V gene sequence: CDR1 SNHLY, CDR2 FYNNEI. This CDR3 region has 16 residues. CDR3 sequence reads: CASSARDSPWGQPQHF. The CDR3 nucleotides are TGTGCCAGCAGTGCCCGGGACTCCCCTTGGGGACAGCCCCAGCATTTT.

This chain uses TRBV25-1 with TRBJ1-6; tentative D call: TRBD1 (5 bases). Germline loops: CDR1 MGHDK, CDR2 SYGVNS. With 3 bases removed from V and 10 bases from J, the gap between germline ends came to 13 bases. The CDR3 length is 14 residues. The CDR3, as DNA: TGTGCCAGCAGTGAGTCGGGGGTTGGCTCACCCCTCCACTTT. As protein: CASSESGVGSPLHF.

This chain connects TRBV19 to TRBJ2-7; 8 bases agree with TRBD2. Germline trimming cut 6 bases from V and 3 bases from J; bases unmatched to any gene: 13. Germline assignment: CDR1 LNHDA and CDR2 SQIVND (reference sequence). The CDR3 is 16 amino acids. The CDR3 loop reads CASRKEISGIGYEQYF. DNA for the CDR3: TGTGCCAGTAGGAAGGAGATTAGCGGGATAGGCTACGAGCAGTACTTC.

The chain joins TRBV12-5 to TRBJ1-2, with D uncertain. Germline-derived CDR1 and CDR2 are LGHNT and FRNRAP. This CDR3 has 13 residues. V was pared by 1 base and J by 7 bases, with 10 bases between. The CDR3 protein is CASGLGRAGGYTF. The CDR3 DNA follows: TGTGCTAGTGGTTTGGGGAGGGCGGGTGGCTACACCTTC. Together with reference TRBV12-5 and TRBJ1-2, the CDR3 gives the full variable domain: DARVTQTPRHKVTEMGQEVTMRCQPILGHNTVFWYRQTMMQGLELLAYFRNRAPLDDSGMPKDRFSAEMPDATLATLKIQPSEPRDSAVYFCASGLGRAGGYTFGSGTRLTVV.

The chain uses TRBV2 and TRBJ2-7; 7 positions match TRBD1. CDR3 length: 14 residues. The J segment lost 1 base and the V segment lost 5 bases, leaving 5 bases of the junction unmatched. Germline CDR1 is SNHLY and CDR2 is FYNNEI. In DNA, the CDR3 is TGTGCCAGCAGTAAGGGGGCGTTATCCTACGAGCAGTACTTC. Amino acids: CASSKGALSYEQYF.

This clone appeared a single time. This chain links TRBV12-3 or TRBV12-4 with TRBJ1-1; no clear D gene. This CDR3 is 13 amino acids long. V lost 6 bases to trimming and J lost 8 bases, with 16 bases between them. The CDR3 reads CASSPYLSREAFF. The CDR3 DNA reads as TGTGCCAGCAGCCCGTATCTGAGCCGAGAAGCTTTCTTT.

J is TRBJ1-5 and V is TRBV6-5; 7 bases agree with TRBD1. The CDR3 is made up of 13 amino acids. CDR1 MNHEY and CDR2 SVGAGI come from the germline V gene. Unmatched junction bases numbered 2, after V lost 7 bases and J lost 2 bases. CDR3 loop: CASTGQGNQPQHF. For the CDR3, the DNA is TGTGCCAGCACCGGACAGGGCAATCAGCCCCAGCATTTT.

CDR3: CASSPRDYNSYNEQFF. The CDR3 DNA reads as TGCGCCAGCAGCCCCCGGGACTATAACTCCTACAATGAGCAGTTCTTC. J is TRBJ2-1 and V is TRBV4-1; 7 bases line up with TRBD2. This CDR3 is 16 amino acids long. The junction had 6 bases not matched to a gene; V was cut back by 4 bases and J by 0 bases. The germline V gene has CDR1 MGHRA and CDR2 YSYEKL.

The chain is built from TRBV20-1 and TRBJ2-3; D might be TRBD1 (5 bases). The germline gives CDR1 DFQATT, CDR2 SNEGSKA (reference sequence). This CDR3 contains 11 residues. The CDR3 DNA follows: TGCCTACAGGCTAGCACAGATACGCAGTATTTT. This sequence encodes CLQASTDTQYF.

The CDR3 loop is CASSIKAGLNTEAFF. CDR3 nucleotide sequence: TGTGCCAGTAGTATAAAGGCAGGCTTGAACACTGAAGCTTTCTTT. The genes are TRBV19 and TRBJ1-1, with D unclear. Looked up from germline, CDR1 is LNHDA and CDR2 is SQIVND (reference sequence). V lost 2 bases, J lost 0 bases, and 10 bases lay in between. The CDR3 covers 15 residues.

The chain couples TRBV21-1 to TRBJ2-1; whether TRBD2, the table's D call, matches the DNA was not checked. TRBV21-1 is flagged as a pseudogene. This CDR3 contains 15 residues. The CDR3 region has the DNA TGTGCCAGCAGCATTGGGAGGGGCTCCTACAATGAGCAGTTCTTC. This gives the protein CASSIGRGSYNEQFF.

The chain carries TRBV6-5 and TRBJ1-5; no clear D. Deletions cut 6 bases from V and 4 bases from J, with 7 bases between. The length of the CDR3 is 12 residues. Per germline, CDR1 MNHEY and CDR2 SVGAGI. The chain's CDR3 is CASRTPNQPQHF. The DNA for the CDR3 is TGTGCCAGCAGGACTCCTAATCAGCCCCAGCATTTT.

The rearrangement uses TRBV7-2 and TRBJ1-1; D possibly corresponds to TRBD1 (5 bases). The CDR3 length is 14 residues. The V and J ends lost 0 bases and 5 bases respectively, with 10 bases between them. Germline V gene sequence: CDR1 SGHTA, CDR2 FQGNSA. For the CDR3, the DNA is TGTGCCAGCAGCTTAGCTGGCAGGGTGACTGAAGCTTTCTTT. It yields the protein CASSLAGRVTEAFF.

The rearrangement links TRBV27 to TRBJ1-1; D is perhaps TRBD1 (6 bases). Trimming cost V 4 bases and J 4 bases, with 10 bases left between them. The CDR3 totals 13 residues. CDR1 is MNHEY, CDR2 SMNVEV, per germline (reference sequence). For the CDR3, the DNA is TGTGCCAGCAGTTCCAGGGGTGCCACTGAAGCTTTCTTT. It encodes CASSSRGATEAFF.

This clone was observed a few times. This sequence joins TRBV10-3 and TRBJ2-3; TRBD2 agrees at 9 bases. Germline-derived CDR1 and CDR2 are ENHRY and SYGVKD. With V trimmed by 4 bases and J by 6 bases, 5 bases remained unmatched. The CDR3 is 14 residues long. CDR3 DNA: TGTGCCATCAGTGGAGGCGGGAGGGGGGATACGCAGTATTTT. Translating it yields CAISGGGRGDTQYF.

The V gene is TRBV11-3, the J gene TRBJ2-3; TRBD2 is a possible D gene (5 bases). The CDR3 runs 14 residues. The germline V gene encodes CDR1 SGHNT and CDR2 YENEEA. The V end was cut by 4 bases, the J end by 1 base, with 9 bases between. CDR3 protein: CASSWEPRTDTQYF. CDR3 bases: TGTGCCAGCAGCTGGGAGCCCCGCACAGATACGCAGTATTTT.

The chain uses TRBV10-3 and TRBJ2-2; the match to TRBD2 covers 9 bases. V lost 7 bases, J lost 4 bases, and 7 bases stayed unmatched. CDR3 length: 15 residues. Germline-derived CDR1 and CDR2 are ENHRY and SYGVKD. The DNA of the CDR3 is TGTGCCATCAAGTTAGCGGGAGAAGGCACCGGGGAGCTGTTTTTT. It codes for CAIKLAGEGTGELFF.

The chain combines TRBV5-1 with TRBJ2-7; tentative D call: TRBD2 (6 bases). Between the trimmed V and J ends, which lost 3 bases and 7 bases, there was a span of 11 bases. The germline gives CDR1 SGHRS, CDR2 YFSETQ. This CDR3 spans 12 amino acids. CDR3 in amino acids: CASSYAGREQYF. CDR3 bases: TGCGCCAGCAGCTATGCGGGGCGGGAGCAGTACTTC.

The chain links TRBV2 to TRBJ2-7; D is uncertain. Germline loops: CDR1 SNHLY, CDR2 FYNNEI. The length of the CDR3 is 11 residues. Trimming shortened V by 5 bases and J by 7 bases, and 9 bases separated the two germline ends. The CDR3 reads CASSWFGEQYF. DNA of the CDR3: TGTGCCAGCAGTTGGTTCGGGGAGCAGTACTTC. The whole variable domain, remainder taken from reference TRBV2 and TRBJ2-7, is EPEVTQTPSHQVTQMGQEVILRCVPISNHLYFYWYRQILGQKVEFLVSFYNNEISEKSEIFDDQFSVERPDGSNFTLKIRSTKLEDSAMYFCASSWFGEQYFGPGTRLTVT.

The V call is TRBV5-3, the J call TRBJ2-3; no definite D call. TRBV5-3 is flagged as an ORF with uncertain function. This CDR3 region has 15 residues. V was pared by 0 bases and J by 4 bases, with 12 bases between. The DNA for the CDR3 is TGTGCCAGAAGCTTGGTGCCGTGGCTAGCAGATACGCAGTATTTT. As protein: CARSLVPWLADTQYF.